The source of this TCR beta chain is a study of cytomegalovirus exposure and HLA in healthy donors. Overall study findings and caveats: The authors listed 150 to 200 TCR beta chains as cytomegalovirus-associated.

The study ran its PCR with 60 Vbeta and 13 Jbeta primers. The assay was immunoSEQ multiplex PCR, and TCRdb's table has in-frame clones only and misses some. Found here are about 170,000 clones, 76% of them singletons; the top ten hold roughly 0.76%. V was clipped by 8 bases and J by 2 bases, with 16 bases between them. Per the germline V gene, CDR1 is WSHSY and CDR2 is SAAADI. The CDR3 loop spans 15 amino acids. On this clone itself: Its antigen remains unidentified.

J is TRBJ1-5 and V is TRBV10-2; the D is unclear. The receptor's source is a female donor in good health and CMV-seronegative. Sample: PBMCs. The CDR3 is CASGGIEAGNQPQHF. CDR3 DNA: TGCGCCAGCGGAGGGATCGAGGCTGGCAATCAGCCCCAGCATTTT.